The rows below give T cell receptor beta chains drawn from one sample of a study of blood T cell repertoires in COVID-19. Clones were read by immunoSEQ multiplex PCR, and TCRdb kept only the in-frame ones, dropping some. The sample has about 230,000 clones, over 75% seen once. The sample taken for sequencing was peripheral blood. The receptors derive from a man aged 45-60 years with COVID-19, enrolled during active disease. Each CDR3 is given with its conserved first and last residue. A D gene is named only where the DNA matches it firmly. The size of a clone is reported for some rows only, either as once, few or many, or as a class for expanded clones.

>TRBJ2-7|few|.|TRBV12-5
TGTGCTAGTGGCCGGGGCTACGAGCAGTACTTC
CASGRGYEQYF
>TRBJ2-1|.|.|TRBV7-9
TGTGCCAGCAGCTTAGGCGGCGGGAATCAGTTCTTC
CASSLGGGNQFF
>TRBJ2-3|.|.|TRBV5-1
TGCGCCAGCTCGAGAGGGCAGAGCTTGAAAAATACGCAGTATTTT
CASSRGQSLKNTQYF
>TRBJ1-1|.|.|TRBV7-2
TGTGCCAGCAGCACCAGACAGAGGAACACTGAAGCTTTCTTT
CASSTRQRNTEAFF
>TRBJ1-2|.|TRBD1|TRBV9
TGTGCCAGCAGCGTTGGGACAGACTATGGCTACACCTTC
CASSVGTDYGYTF
>TRBJ2-2|.|TRBD1|TRBV9
TGTGCCAGCAGCGTAGATCACAGTTGGGACAGGGGGGCCGGGGAGCTGTTTTTT
CASSVDHSWDRGAGELFF
>TRBJ2-2|.|.|TRBV25-1
TGTGCCAGCAGTGAGACCTTAGCTCCCACCGGGGAGCTGTTTTTT
CASSETLAPTGELFF
>TRBJ2-5|.|TRBD2|TRBV13
TGTGCCAGCAGCCCTCCGGGACTAGCGGGGGGGGGAGAGACCCAGTACTTC
CASSPPGLAGGGETQYF
>TRBJ2-7|.|.|TRBV2
TGTGCCAGCAGTGAACAGGGGGGCGCCGGGGGCGAGCAGTACTTC
CASSEQGGAGGEQYF
>TRBJ1-1|.|.|TRBV7-9
TGTGCCAGCAGCTTAGGACAGCTGAACACTGAAGCTTTCTTT
CASSLGQLNTEAFF
>TRBJ2-3|.|TRBD1|TRBV18
TGTGCCAGCTCACCGACAGGGGCGAGCACAGATACGCAGTATTTT
CASSPTGASTDTQYF
>TRBJ2-7|.|.|TRBV4-1
TGCGCCAGCAGCCAAATAAAAGGGAAGGGGTTTGACGAGCAGTACTTC
CASSQIKGKGFDEQYF
>TRBJ1-1|.|.|TRBV6-5
TGTGCCAGCAGTTGGGGCTCGAGCGTCGTTGAAGCTTTCTTT
CASSWGSSVVEAFF
>TRBJ2-5|.|TRBD2|TRBV7-2
TGTGCCAGCAGCATTAGCGGGGGGACGCAAGAGACCCAGTACTTC
CASSISGGTQETQYF
>TRBJ2-5|.|TRBD2|TRBV2
TGTGCCAGCTCTAGGGGGCTAGCGGGAGAGGGGGAGACCCAGTACTTC
CASSRGLAGEGETQYF
>TRBJ2-2|.|TRBD1|TRBV7-3
TGTGCCAGCAGCTTAAGTAGAGAGGGGGCGAGCACCGGGGAGCTGTTTTTT
CASSLSREGASTGELFF
>TRBJ2-3|.|.|TRBV30
TGTGCCTGGAGTTTGGGCAGTAGGAGCACAGATACGCAGTATTTT
CAWSLGSRSTDTQYF
>TRBJ2-6|.|TRBD1|TRBV4-3
TGCGCCAGCAGCCAAGAATCGGGGACAGGGTACTCTGGGGCCAACGTCCTGACTTTC
CASSQESGTGYSGANVLTF
>TRBJ1-2|.|.|TRBV5-6
TGTGCCAGCAGCTTGGACAGGCCCCGCTATGGCTACACCTTC
CASSLDRPRYGYTF
>TRBJ1-3|few|.|TRBV27
TGTGCCAGCAGTTTATCGTATGCTGGAAACACCATATATTTT
CASSLSYAGNTIYF
>TRBJ1-1|.|.|TRBV30
TGTGCCTGGAGTGTAATAGGGGTTGCGAACACTGAAGCTTTCTTT
CAWSVIGVANTEAFF
>TRBJ2-7|once|TRBD2|TRBV5-1
TGCGCCAGCAGCTTGGTGGCTAGCGGGAGCAACGAGCAGTACTTC
CASSLVASGSNEQYF
>TRBJ1-3|.|.|TRBV19
TGTGCCAGTAGTTGGCTCTCTGGAAACACCATATATTTT
CASSWLSGNTIYF
>TRBJ2-5|.|TRBD2|TRBV6-6
TGTGCCAGCAGTTACCGGACTAGCGGGTCGCAAGAGACCCAGTACTTC
CASSYRTSGSQETQYF
>TRBJ1-1|.|.|TRBV7-9
TGTGCCAGCAACCCGACAGGTCTGAACACTGAAGCTTTCTTT
CASNPTGLNTEAFF
>TRBJ1-2|.|TRBD1|TRBV7-2
TGTGCCAGCAGTTACAGGGGCGCGGATGGCTACACCTTC
CASSYRGADGYTF
>TRBJ2-7|.|.|TRBV18
TGTGCCAGCTCACCACCGTTGAACGGGAGTTTTTTTTGGGAGCAGTACTTC
CASSPPLNGSFFWEQYF
>TRBJ1-1|.|TRBD1|TRBV7-2
TGTGCCAGCAGCTTTATTCAGGGGGCTACTGAAGCTTTCTTT
CASSFIQGATEAFF
>TRBJ1-2|.|TRBD1|TRBV2
TGTGCCAGCAGTGGGGACAGCGCTAACTATGGCTACACCTTC
CASSGDSANYGYTF
>TRBJ2-3|.|TRBD2|TRBV28
TGTGCCAGCAGACCGCCAGCGGGGGGGCCTCGGCAGTATTTT
CASRPPAGGPRQYF
>TRBJ1-6|.|TRBD1|TRBV6-6
TGTGCCAGCACGGACAGGGGAATGAATTCACCCCTCCACTTT
CASTDRGMNSPLHF
>TRBJ1-2|.|.|TRBV27
TGTGCCAGCAGTTTGATGGGGGAGGCTGGCTACACCTTC
CASSLMGEAGYTF
>TRBJ1-5|once|.|TRBV7-9
TGTGCCAGCAGCGATACAGATAGCAATCAGCCCCAGCATTTT
CASSDTDSNQPQHF
>TRBJ2-1|.|TRBD1|TRBV7-3
TGTGCCAGCAGCTTGGGCAGGGGGAACAATGAGCAGTTCTTC
CASSLGRGNNEQFF
>TRBJ2-5|.|.|TRBV5-4
TGTGCCAGCAGCTCGACAGGATTCCAAGAGACCCAGTACTTC
CASSSTGFQETQYF
>TRBJ2-3|.|TRBD1|TRBV5-6
TGTGCCAGCAGCGCGTCCAAGACAGGGACCACAGATACGCAGTATTTT
CASSASKTGTTDTQYF
>TRBJ2-7|.|TRBD2|TRBV18
TGTGCCAGCTCACCGACTAGCGGACTCTACGAGCAGTACTTC
CASSPTSGLYEQYF
>TRBJ2-5|once|TRBD2|TRBV6-1
TGTGCCAGCAGTGAAGAATTCACTAGCGGGAGGAGCTGGGAGACCCAGTACTTC
CASSEEFTSGRSWETQYF
>TRBJ1-1|.|.|TRBV18
TGTGCCAGCTCACCAGGGGCAGCCAACACTGAAGCTTTCTTT
CASSPGAANTEAFF
>TRBJ2-7|once|.|TRBV18
TGTGCCAGCTCACCGCTTGATACACGTTCGGGGGAGCAGTACTTC
CASSPLDTRSGEQYF
>TRBJ2-7|.|TRBD1|TRBV7-6
TGTGCCAGCAGCAGAAACAGGGGCCACGAGCAGTACTTC
CASSRNRGHEQYF
>TRBJ1-3|.|.|TRBV7-9
TGTGCCAGCACCTTAAGCCGGTCGGTCAGGTTTTCCTCTGGAAACACCATATATTTT
CASTLSRSVRFSSGNTIYF
>TRBJ1-5|once|.|TRBV19
TGTGCCAGTAGTACACTGACAGGTGCCGAGTGGCCCCAGCATTTT
CASSTLTGAEWPQHF
>TRBJ2-2|.|.|TRBV11-3
TGTGCCAGCAGCCCAGACACCGGGGAGCTGTTTTTT
CASSPDTGELFF
>TRBJ2-2|.|.|TRBV2
TGTGCCAGCAGTGACGAGCTGGTTAGGAACACCGGGGAGCTGTTTTTT
CASSDELVRNTGELFF
>TRBJ2-1|.|.|TRBV5-4
TGTGCCAGCAGCACGGGGACAAGCTTCTACAATGAGCAGTTCTTC
CASSTGTSFYNEQFF
>TRBJ1-2|.|TRBD1|TRBV5-4
TGTGCCAGCAGCTTCCAGGGGGCCCACTATGGCTACACCTTC
CASSFQGAHYGYTF
>TRBJ1-2|.|TRBD1|TRBV3-1/TRBV3-2
TGTGCCAGCAGTCAAGGGGGACAGAGCCTTGGCTACACCTTC
CASSQGGQSLGYTF
>TRBJ2-3|.|TRBD2|TRBV4-2
TGTGCCAGCAGCCAAGATAACCGAGCGGGATGGGGAAACAGCACAGATACGCAGTATTTT
CASSQDNRAGWGNSTDTQYF
>TRBJ2-2|.|TRBD2|TRBV28
TGTGCCAGCAGTACTAAACTAGCGGGCCACACCGGGGAGCTGTTTTTT
CASSTKLAGHTGELFF
>TRBJ2-7|.|TRBD1|TRBV5-1
TGCGCCAGCAGCCAGGACAGGGGGCAATACGAGCAGTACTTC
CASSQDRGQYEQYF
>TRBJ1-1|few|.|TRBV6-2/TRBV6-3
TGTGCCAGCAGTTTTACGGGTATAACAGGGTTCTTCACTGAAGCTTTCTTT
CASSFTGITGFFTEAFF
>TRBJ2-3|.|TRBD1|TRBV24-1
TGTGCCACCAGTGACTCGGGACAGGGTTTTAATACGCAGTATTTT
CATSDSGQGFNTQYF
>TRBJ2-2|.|.|TRBV5-1
TGCGCCAGCAGCTACCCGAGGGAGGCCACCGGGGAGCTGTTTTTT
CASSYPREATGELFF
>TRBJ1-2|.|TRBD1|TRBV3-1/TRBV3-2
TGTGCCAGCAGCGCTATGGGAGACAGGGGGCAAGGTGGCTACACCTTC
CASSAMGDRGQGGYTF
>TRBJ1-2|.|.|TRBV4-3
TGCGCCAGCAGCCAAATGAGAAGTGGGGCCTATGGCTACACCTTC
CASSQMRSGAYGYTF
>TRBJ1-3|.|.|TRBV3-1/TRBV3-2
TGTGCCAGCAGCCCGACGGGGGGGTTCTCTGGAAACACCATATATTTT
CASSPTGGFSGNTIYF
>TRBJ2-1|.|TRBD2|TRBV28
TGTGCCAGCAGCACCTCTAGCGGGGGGGCCGGGAATGAGCAGTTCTTC
CASSTSSGGAGNEQFF